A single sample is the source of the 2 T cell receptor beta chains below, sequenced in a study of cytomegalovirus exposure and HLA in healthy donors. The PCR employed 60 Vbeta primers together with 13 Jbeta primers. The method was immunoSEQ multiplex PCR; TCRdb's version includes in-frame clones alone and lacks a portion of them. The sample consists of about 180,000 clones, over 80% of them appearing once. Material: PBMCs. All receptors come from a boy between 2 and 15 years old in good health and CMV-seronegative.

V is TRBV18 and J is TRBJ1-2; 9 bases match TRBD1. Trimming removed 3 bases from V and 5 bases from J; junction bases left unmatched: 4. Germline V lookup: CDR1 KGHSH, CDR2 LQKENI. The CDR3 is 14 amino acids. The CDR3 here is CASSPDRGQYGYTF. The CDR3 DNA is TGTGCCAGCTCACCGGACAGGGGTCAATATGGCTACACCTTC.

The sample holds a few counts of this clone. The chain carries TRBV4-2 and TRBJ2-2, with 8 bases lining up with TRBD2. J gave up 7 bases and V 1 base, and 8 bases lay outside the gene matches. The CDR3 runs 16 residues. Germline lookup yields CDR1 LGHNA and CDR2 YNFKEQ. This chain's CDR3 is CASSQGGGGRLGELFF. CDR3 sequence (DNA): TGTGCCAGCAGCCAAGGCGGCGGGGGGCGCCTCGGGGAGCTGTTTTTT.